This T cell receptor (beta chain) was retrieved from a study of identical twins. TCRdb fed the 5' RACE reads into MiXCR, producing one record per CDR3 protein. In the table there are 280,000 or so distinct CDR3 sequences, 8% to 9% of which are singletons. The study, taken as a whole, reports: Surplus twin overlap in beta out-of-frame sequences was less pronounced. Researchers caution that invariant MAIT and iNKT cells could partly confound zero-insertion analyses.

This clonotype showed up many times. The antigen remains undetermined. CDR3 length: 14 residues. V lost 3 bases and J 8 bases, leaving 11 bases between the germline ends. Healthy Caucasian donors formed the entire cohort. These data were also reused for a study on yellow fever vaccine responses in identical twins.

The sample consisted of memory (CD45RO+) T cells sorted from blood. This chain joins TRBV12-3 or TRBV12-4 and TRBJ1-6; D is ambiguous. The source of this sequence is a woman between 18 and 29 years old in good health. As DNA, the CDR3 is TGTGCCAGCAGTTTGGCCGTTTTTTATTCACCCCTCCACTTT. It is translated as CASSLAVFYSPLHF.